Sequencing of this T cell receptor (beta chain) was carried out in a study of beta chain features in type 1 diabetes (dated by TCRdb to the late 2010s). About the full investigation: Mean age, gender distribution, total cell number and subset yield did not differ between patients and healthy donors. Across all samples, almost 110 million sorted cells were examined, and cell number per subset correlated strongly with RNA yield. Regulatory and stem cell-like memory subsets were isolated from only 8 patients and roughly 8 healthy donors, whereas naive and central memory subsets came from all 28 donors. In the study, TCRB repertoires of sorted circulating CD4+ T cell subsets from recently diagnosed type 1 diabetes patients were compared with those of matched healthy donors. Study-level results and caveats: At VDJ recombination sites, type 1 diabetes patients had fewer insertions and more deleted nucleotides, which implies abnormalities in thymic rearrangement. In all four CD4+ subsets, TCRB CDR3 length was moderately but significantly shorter in type 1 diabetes patients. The naive, central memory and regulatory TCRB repertoires appeared to resemble one another more closely among patients than among healthy donors. Because the HLA sub-analyses included only small numbers of individuals, any influence of HLA type on TCRB rearrangement was left unresolved. Because cDNA was sequenced instead of genomic DNA, activated cells with high expression could be over-represented, although the groups did not differ in activation or CD3 levels. PCR might favor shorter templates, but patient and control samples were amplified and corrected together, so any skew would affect both groups equally.

From each donor, a single peripheral blood sample of approximately 0.11 L on average was drawn into heparinised tubes. Naive, central memory, regulatory and stem cell-like memory CD4+ T cells were sorted on a BD FACSAria II using a panel including CD45RO, CCR7, CD25, CD127, CD95 and CD27. Purity was above 98% for every sorted population. Right away, PBMCs were isolated by Lymphoprep density gradient centrifugation and were stained directly, with no culture step. To minimize batch effects, samples were stained and sorted in pairs, one healthy donor with one patient per experiment. For this clone: This receptor's antigen is unknown. Base-call qualities are not available, and no considerably larger clone is one nucleotide away.

All of the isolated RNA was reverse transcribed with the High Capacity cDNA Reverse Transcription Kit, so expressed TCRB transcripts were sequenced. Naive, central memory and regulatory T cell samples underwent deep immunoSEQ sequencing, averaging approximately 3.5 million total reads per sample. Sorted cells were lysed in RLT buffer and RNA was extracted with DNase-treated RNeasy Micro or Mini kits, depending on cell number. To prevent cross-contamination, every cell subset was processed on its own, while patient and healthy donor samples were processed together. The immunoSEQ multiplex PCR was used to amplify TCRB sequences from cDNA, yielding 87-bp fragments that span the CDR3 region. Sequencing of the amplicons was performed on the Illumina HiSeq platform. In the original analysis: Synthetic template baselines were used to correct PCR bias computationally, reads within Hamming distance 2 were collapsed, and singletons that could not be merged were discarded. Reads were aligned to IMGT to assign V, D and J genes, CDR3 length, and insertions or deletions at six rearrangement sites. Within each subset, clonotype counts were normalized to sorted cell number, after which true diversity and Gini coefficients were computed with the tcR R package. The overlap coefficient, calculated on TCRB nucleotide sequences, was used to measure repertoire sharing. TCRdb retrieved this table from immuneACCESS and kept in-frame rearrangements only. Not all clones are present; in checked studies, unresolved V genes account for under half, and no reason is known for the remainder. The DNA gave D and trimming, while V, J and clone size come from that table. The sample has roughly 300,000 clones on record, around 8% of them singletons. Approximately 0.47% of the sample lies in the top ten.

The sequenced material came from central memory CD4+ T cells from blood. This TCR was sampled from a woman aged 18-35 years in good health.

The DNA is TGTGCCAGCAGTGCTGCGGACCCCAAGGTGAATGAGCAGTTCTTC. Its protein product is CASSAADPKVNEQFF. In this chain, TRBV2 is recombined with TRBJ2-1, with no confident D gene call. Including the terminal cysteine and phenylalanine, the CDR3 comprises 15 residues. The entry retains the CDR3 DNA only, 45 bases that are in frame from base 1. CDR1 and CDR2 (SNHLY, FYNNEI) derive from the germline V gene. V sheds 4 bases and J sheds 7 bases, leaving 17 bases between their ends.